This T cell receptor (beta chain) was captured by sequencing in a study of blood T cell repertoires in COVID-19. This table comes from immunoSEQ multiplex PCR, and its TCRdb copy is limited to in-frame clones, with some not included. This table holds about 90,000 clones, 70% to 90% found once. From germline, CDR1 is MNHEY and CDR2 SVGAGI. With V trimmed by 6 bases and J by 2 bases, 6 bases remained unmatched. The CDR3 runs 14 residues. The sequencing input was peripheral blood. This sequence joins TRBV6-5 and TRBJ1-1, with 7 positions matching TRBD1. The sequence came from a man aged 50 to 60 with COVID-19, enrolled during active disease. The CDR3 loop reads CASRPGTANTEAFF. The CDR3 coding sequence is TGTGCCAGCAGGCCCGGGACAGCAAACACTGAAGCTTTCTTT.